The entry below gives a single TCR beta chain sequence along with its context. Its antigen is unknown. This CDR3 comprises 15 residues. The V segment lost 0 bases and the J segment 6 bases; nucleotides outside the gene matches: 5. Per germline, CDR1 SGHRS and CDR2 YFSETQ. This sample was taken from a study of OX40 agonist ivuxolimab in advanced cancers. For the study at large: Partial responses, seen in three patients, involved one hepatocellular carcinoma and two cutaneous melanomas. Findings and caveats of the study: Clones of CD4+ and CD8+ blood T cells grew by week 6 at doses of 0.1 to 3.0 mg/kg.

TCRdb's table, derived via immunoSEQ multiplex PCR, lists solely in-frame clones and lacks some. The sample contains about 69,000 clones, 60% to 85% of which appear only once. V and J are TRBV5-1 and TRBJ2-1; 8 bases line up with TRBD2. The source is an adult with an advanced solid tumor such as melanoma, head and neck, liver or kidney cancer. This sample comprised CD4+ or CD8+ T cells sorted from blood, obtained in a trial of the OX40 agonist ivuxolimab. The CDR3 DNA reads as TGCGCCAGCAGCTTGGCCGGACTAGCCAGCAATGAGCAGTTCTTC. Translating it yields CASSLAGLASNEQFF.